This T cell receptor (beta chain) was obtained from a study of radiotherapy plus CTLA-4 blockade in lung cancer. CDR3 length equals 11 residues. V lost 7 bases, J lost 4 bases, and 7 bases lay in between. CDR1 and CDR2 from the germline V gene are MDHEN and SYDVKM. The protocol was immunoSEQ multiplex PCR, while the TCRdb copy is restricted to in-frame clones and leaves out a portion. The data show about 19,000 clones, more than 70% seen once. The specimen comprised peripheral blood, sampled from a patient treated with radiotherapy plus ipilimumab. The clonotype was recovered from a human donor with non-small cell lung cancer whose response to radiotherapy plus ipilimumab could not be evaluated. The V gene is TRBV28, the J gene TRBJ2-5; D gene uncertain. This chain's CDR3 is CASTARETQYF. CDR3 sequence (DNA): TGTGCCAGCACTGCCAGAGAGACCCAGTACTTC.